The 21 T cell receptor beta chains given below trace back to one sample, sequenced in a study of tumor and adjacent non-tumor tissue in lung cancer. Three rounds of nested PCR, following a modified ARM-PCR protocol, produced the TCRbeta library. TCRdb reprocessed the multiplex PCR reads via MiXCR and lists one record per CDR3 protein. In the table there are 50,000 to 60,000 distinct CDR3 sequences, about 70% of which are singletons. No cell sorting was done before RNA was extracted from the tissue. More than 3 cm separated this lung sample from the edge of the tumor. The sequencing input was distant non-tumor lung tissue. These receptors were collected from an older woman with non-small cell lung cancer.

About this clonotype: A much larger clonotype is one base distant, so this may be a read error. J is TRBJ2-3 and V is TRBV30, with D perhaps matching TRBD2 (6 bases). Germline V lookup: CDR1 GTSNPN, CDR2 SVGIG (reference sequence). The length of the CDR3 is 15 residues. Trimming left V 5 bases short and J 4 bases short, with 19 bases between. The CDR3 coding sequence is TGTGCCTGGGAGATAGTGGGAGGTCGTGCAGATACGCAGTATTTT. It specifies CAWEIVGGRADTQYF.

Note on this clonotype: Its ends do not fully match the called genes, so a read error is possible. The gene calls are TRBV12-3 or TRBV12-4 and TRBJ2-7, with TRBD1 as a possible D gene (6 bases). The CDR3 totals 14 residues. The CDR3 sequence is CASSLDSRTYEEYF. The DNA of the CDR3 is TGTGCCAGTAGTTTGGACAGTCGAACCTACGAGGAGTACTTC.

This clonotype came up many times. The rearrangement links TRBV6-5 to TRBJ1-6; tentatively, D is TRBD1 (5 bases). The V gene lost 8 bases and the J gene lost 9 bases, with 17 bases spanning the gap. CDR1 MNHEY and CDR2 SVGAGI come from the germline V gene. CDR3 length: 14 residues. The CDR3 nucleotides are TGTGCCAGCCGGGACCTTGGGATTCGTTCACCCCTCCACTTT. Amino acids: CASRDLGIRSPLHF.

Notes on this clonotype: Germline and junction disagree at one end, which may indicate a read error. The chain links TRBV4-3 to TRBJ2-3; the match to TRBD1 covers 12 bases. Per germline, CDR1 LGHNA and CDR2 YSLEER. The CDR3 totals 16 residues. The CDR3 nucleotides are TGCGTCAGCAGCCAAGATAGGGGACAGGGGGCTGATACGCAGTATTTT. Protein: CVSSQDRGQGADTQYF.

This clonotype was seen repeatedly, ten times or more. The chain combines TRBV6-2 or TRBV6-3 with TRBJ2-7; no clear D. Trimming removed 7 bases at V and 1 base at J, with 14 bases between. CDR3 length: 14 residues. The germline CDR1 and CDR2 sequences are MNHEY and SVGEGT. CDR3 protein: CASTSDVGSYEQYF. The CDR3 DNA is TGTGCCAGCACGAGCGACGTGGGTTCCTACGAGCAGTACTTC.

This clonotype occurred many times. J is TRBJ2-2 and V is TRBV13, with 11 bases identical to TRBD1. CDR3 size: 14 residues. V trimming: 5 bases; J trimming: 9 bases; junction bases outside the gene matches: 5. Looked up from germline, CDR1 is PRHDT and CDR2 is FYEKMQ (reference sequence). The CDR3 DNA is TGTGCCAGCAGCGCCCGGACAGGGGGCCGGGAGCTGTTTTTT. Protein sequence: CASSARTGGRELFF.

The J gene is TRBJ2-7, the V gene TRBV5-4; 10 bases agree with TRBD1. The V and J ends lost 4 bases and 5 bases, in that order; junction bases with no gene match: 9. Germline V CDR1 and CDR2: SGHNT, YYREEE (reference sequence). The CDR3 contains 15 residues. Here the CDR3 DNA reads TGTGCCAGCAGCCGCCCCGGGACAGGGGCTCACGAGCAGTACTTC. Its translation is CASSRPGTGAHEQYF.

The CDR3 here is CASSLGQDGRGTTDTQYF. In nucleotides, the CDR3 is TGTGCCAGCAGCTTAGGTCAGGATGGCAGGGGCACCACAGATACGCAGTATTTT. The J gene is TRBJ2-3, the V gene TRBV11-3; a weak D match, TRBD1 (6 bases). V lost 1 base and J 2 bases, leaving 19 bases between the germline ends. In germline, CDR1 is SGHNT, CDR2 YENEEA. The CDR3 consists of 18 residues.

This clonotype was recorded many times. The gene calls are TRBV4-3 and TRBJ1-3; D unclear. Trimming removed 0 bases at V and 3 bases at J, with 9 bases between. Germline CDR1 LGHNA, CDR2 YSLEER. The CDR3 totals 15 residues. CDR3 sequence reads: CASSQDEGRGNTIYF. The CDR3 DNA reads TGCGCCAGCAGCCAAGATGAAGGTCGTGGAAACACCATATATTTT.

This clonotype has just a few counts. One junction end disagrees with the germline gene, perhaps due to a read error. As DNA, the CDR3 is TGTGCCAGCAGACGGGAGAGCGGGGGTACGCAGTGTTTT. Protein sequence: CASRRESGGTQCF. V gene TRBV11-3 combines with J gene TRBJ2-3; 8 nucleotides agree with TRBD2. The germline V gene encodes CDR1 SGHNT and CDR2 YENEEA. This CDR3 has 13 amino acids. Full variable domain (rest looked up from reference TRBV11-3 and TRBJ2-3): EAGVVQSPRYKIIEKKQPVAFWCNPISGHNTLYWYLQNLGQGPELLIRYENEEAVDDSQLPKDRFSAERLKGVDSTLKIQPAELGDSAVYLCASRRESGGTQCFGPGTRLTVL.

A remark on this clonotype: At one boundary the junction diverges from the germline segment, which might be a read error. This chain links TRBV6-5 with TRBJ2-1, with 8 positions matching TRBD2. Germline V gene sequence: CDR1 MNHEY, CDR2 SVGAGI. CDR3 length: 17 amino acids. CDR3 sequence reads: CASSYPLSGAGACEQFF. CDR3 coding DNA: TGCGCCAGCAGTTACCCGCTGAGTGGAGCGGGAGCTTGTGAGCAGTTCTTC.

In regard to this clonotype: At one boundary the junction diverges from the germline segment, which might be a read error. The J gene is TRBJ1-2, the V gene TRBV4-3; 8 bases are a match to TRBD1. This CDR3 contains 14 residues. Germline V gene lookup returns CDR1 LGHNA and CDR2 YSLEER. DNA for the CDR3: TGCGCCAGCAGCCCGGGACAGGCCCTCTATGGCCACACTTTC. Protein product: CASSPGQALYGHTF.

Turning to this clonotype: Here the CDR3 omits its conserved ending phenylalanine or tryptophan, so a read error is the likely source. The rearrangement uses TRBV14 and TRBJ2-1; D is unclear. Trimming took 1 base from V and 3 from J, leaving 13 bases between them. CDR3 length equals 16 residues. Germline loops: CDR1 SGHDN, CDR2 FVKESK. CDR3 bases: TGTGCCAGCAGCCAAGTGGAAGGCGGAATCTACAATGAGCAGTTCATC. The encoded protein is CASSQVEGGIYNEQFI.

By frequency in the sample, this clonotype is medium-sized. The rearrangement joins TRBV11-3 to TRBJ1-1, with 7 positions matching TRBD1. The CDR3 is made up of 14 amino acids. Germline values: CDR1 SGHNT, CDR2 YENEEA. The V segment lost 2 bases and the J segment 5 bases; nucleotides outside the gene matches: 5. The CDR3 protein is CASSLTGDLTEAFF. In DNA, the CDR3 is TGTGCCAGCAGCTTAACAGGGGACCTGACTGAAGCTTTCTTT.

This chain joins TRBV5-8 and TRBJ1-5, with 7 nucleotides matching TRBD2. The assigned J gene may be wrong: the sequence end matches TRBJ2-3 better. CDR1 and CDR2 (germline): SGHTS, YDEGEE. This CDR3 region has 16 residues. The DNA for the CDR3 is TGTGCCAGCAGCTTGGATGCTGGGAGGGAAAATCAGCCCCAGTATTTT. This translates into CASSLDAGRENQPQYF.

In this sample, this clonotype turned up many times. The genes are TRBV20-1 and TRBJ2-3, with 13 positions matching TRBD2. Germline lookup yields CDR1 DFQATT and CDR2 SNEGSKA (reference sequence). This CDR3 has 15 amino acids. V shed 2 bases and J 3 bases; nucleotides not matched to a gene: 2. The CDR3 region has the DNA TGCAGTGCTAGATCACTAGCGGGAGGGACAGATACGCAGTATTTT. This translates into CSARSLAGGTDTQYF.

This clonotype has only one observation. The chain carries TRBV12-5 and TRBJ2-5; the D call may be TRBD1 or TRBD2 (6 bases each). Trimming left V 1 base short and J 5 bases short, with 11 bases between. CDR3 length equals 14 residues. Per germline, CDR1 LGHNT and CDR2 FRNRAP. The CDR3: CASGLGGAYETQYF. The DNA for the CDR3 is TGTGCTAGTGGTTTGGGGGGGGCGTATGAGACCCAGTACTTC. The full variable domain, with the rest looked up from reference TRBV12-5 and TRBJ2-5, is DARVTQTPRHKVTEMGQEVTMRCQPILGHNTVFWYRQTMMQGLELLAYFRNRAPLDDSGMPKDRFSAEMPDATLATLKIQPSEPRDSAVYFCASGLGGAYETQYFGPGTRLLVL.

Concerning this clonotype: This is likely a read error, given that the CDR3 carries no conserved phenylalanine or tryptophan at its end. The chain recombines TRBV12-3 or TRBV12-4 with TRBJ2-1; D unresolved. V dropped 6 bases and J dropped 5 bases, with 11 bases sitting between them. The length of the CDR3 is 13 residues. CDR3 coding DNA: TGTGCCAGCAGCTCCTCGACGGACAATGAGCAGTTCCTC. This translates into CASSSSTDNEQFL.

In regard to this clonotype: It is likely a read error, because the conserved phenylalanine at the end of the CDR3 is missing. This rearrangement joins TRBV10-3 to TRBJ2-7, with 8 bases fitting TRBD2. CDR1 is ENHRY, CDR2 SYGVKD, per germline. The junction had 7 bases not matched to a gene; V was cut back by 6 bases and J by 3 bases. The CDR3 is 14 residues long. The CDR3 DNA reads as TGTGCCATCAGCAGAGCGGGAGCGGGCTACGAGCAGTACCTC. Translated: CAISRAGAGYEQYL.

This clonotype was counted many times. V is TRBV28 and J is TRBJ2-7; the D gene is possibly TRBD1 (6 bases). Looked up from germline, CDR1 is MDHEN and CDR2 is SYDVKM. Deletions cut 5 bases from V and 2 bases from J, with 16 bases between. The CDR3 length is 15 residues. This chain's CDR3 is CASSKQGPGAYEQYF. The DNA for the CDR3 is TGTGCCAGCAGTAAACAGGGACCTGGGGCCTACGAGCAGTACTTC.

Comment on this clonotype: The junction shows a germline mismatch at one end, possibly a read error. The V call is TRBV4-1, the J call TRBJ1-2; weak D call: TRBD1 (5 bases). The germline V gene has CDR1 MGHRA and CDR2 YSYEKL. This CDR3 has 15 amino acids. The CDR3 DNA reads TGCGCAAGCAGCCATGTCGGGATAGGGGACTATGGCTACACCTTC. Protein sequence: CASSHVGIGDYGYTF.